This T cell receptor beta chain was captured in a study of cytomegalovirus exposure and HLA in healthy donors. With 60 Vbeta and 13 Jbeta primers, the PCR was carried out. Here immunoSEQ multiplex PCR was the method, and the copy in TCRdb shows in-frame clones only, minus some. The profile shows roughly 160,000 clones, around 84% of them singletons. CDR3 length equals 15 residues. V lost 3 bases to trimming and J lost 2 bases; unmatched junction nucleotides: 1. Germline CDR1 and CDR2: SGDLS and YYNGEE. The sample was PBMCs. The clonotype was recovered from a young man in good health and CMV-seropositive. The rearrangement links TRBV9 to TRBJ1-3, with 11 bases matching TRBD1. CDR3 residues: CASSGGQGAGNTIYF. The CDR3 coding sequence is TGTGCCAGCAGCGGGGGACAGGGGGCTGGAAACACCATATATTTT.